One T cell receptor (beta chain) is described in this entry. The antigen is undetermined. The data were obtained in a study of post-analysis software for immune sequencing data. Findings and limits, study-wide: With TRBV5-6, TRBV5-1 and TRBV20-1 included, about five TRBV segments were more frequent in patients than in controls.

Unique molecular identifiers had been added to the TCR beta cDNA libraries. In TCRdb, the PCR reads were re-called with MiXCR into one record per CDR3 protein. Of approximately 160,000 distinct CDR3 sequences in the sample, approximately 28% are singletons; the top ten hold about 1.6%. The CDR3 loop spans 14 amino acids. With 1 base removed from V and 10 bases from J, the gap between germline ends came to 12 bases. Germline V gives CDR1 SGHRS, CDR2 YFSETQ. The receptor comes from a girl between 10 and 17 years old with multiple sclerosis. This sequence joins TRBV5-1 and TRBJ1-6; weak D call: TRBD1 (6 bases). The sample comprised blood. CDR3 in DNA: TGCGCCAGCAGCTTGTCAGGGGATCGATCACCCCTCCACTTT. Translated, it gives CASSLSGDRSPLHF. Looking up the rest from reference TRBV5-1 and TRBJ1-6 gives the full variable domain: KAGVTQTPRYLIKTRGQQVTLSCSPISGHRSVSWYQQTPGQGLQFLFEYFSETQRNKGNFPGRFSGRQFSNSRSEMNVSTLELGDSALYLCASSLSGDRSPLHFGNGTRLTVT.